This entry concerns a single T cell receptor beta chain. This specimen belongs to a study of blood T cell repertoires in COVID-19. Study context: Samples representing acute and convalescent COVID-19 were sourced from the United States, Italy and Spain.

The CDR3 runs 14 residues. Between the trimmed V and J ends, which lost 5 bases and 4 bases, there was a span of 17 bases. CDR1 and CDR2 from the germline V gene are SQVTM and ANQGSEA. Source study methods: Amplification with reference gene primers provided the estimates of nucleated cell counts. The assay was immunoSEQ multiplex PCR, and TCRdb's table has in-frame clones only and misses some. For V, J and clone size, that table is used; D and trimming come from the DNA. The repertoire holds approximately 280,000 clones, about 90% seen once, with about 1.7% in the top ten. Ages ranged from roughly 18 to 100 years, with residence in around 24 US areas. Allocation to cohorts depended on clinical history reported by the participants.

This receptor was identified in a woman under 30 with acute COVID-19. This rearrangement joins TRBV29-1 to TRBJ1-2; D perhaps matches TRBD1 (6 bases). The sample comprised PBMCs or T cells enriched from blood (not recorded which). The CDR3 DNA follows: TGCAGCGTTTTAAAATGGTCGGACAGCTATGGCTACACCTTC. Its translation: CSVLKWSDSYGYTF.